This entry lists 30 T cell receptor beta chains sequenced from one sample in a study of blood T cell repertoires in COVID-19. Repertoires were generated with immunoSEQ multiplex PCR, while TCRdb's copy carries only in-frame clones and drops some. The sample lists around 250,000 clones; around 90% were seen once. Sequenced material: PBMCs or T cells enriched from blood (not recorded which). Receptor source: a human donor in a cohort exposed to, infected with or recovered from COVID-19 (not recorded which). The donor label of this sample is uncertain.

The chain recombines TRBV14 with TRBJ2-5; 7 bases match TRBD1. Germline values: CDR1 SGHDN, CDR2 FVKESK. V lost 1 base to trimming and J lost 5 bases; unmatched junction nucleotides: 4. The CDR3 spans 14 residues. The CDR3 coding sequence is TGTGCCAGCAGCCAAGTAGGGGGCGGGGAGACCCAGTACTTC. The encoded protein is CASSQVGGGETQYF.

This chain connects TRBV3-1 (or the pseudogene TRBV3-2) to TRBJ2-2; TRBD1 might be the D (6 bases). The CDR3 length is 17 residues. The germline V gene has CDR1 LGHDT and CDR2 YNNKEL (reference sequence). The V and J ends lost 1 base and 7 bases respectively, with 19 bases between them. CDR3 in amino acids: CASSQVLGQGLIGELFF. The CDR3 DNA follows: TGTGCCAGCAGCCAAGTATTAGGGCAGGGGTTAATCGGGGAGCTGTTTTTT.

This sequence joins TRBV6-5 and TRBJ2-3; 12 positions agree with TRBD1. This CDR3 comprises 16 residues. V lost 1 base, J lost 4 bases, and 3 bases stayed unmatched. CDR1 MNHEY and CDR2 SVGAGI come from the germline V gene. CDR3 in DNA: TGTGCCAGCAGTTACTGGGGACAGGGGGCTTCAGATACGCAGTATTTT. Its translation: CASSYWGQGASDTQYF.

The chain employs TRBV24-1 and TRBJ1-2; a possible D gene is TRBD1 (6 bases). This CDR3 spans 16 amino acids. Germline V lookup: CDR1 KGHDR, CDR2 SFDVKD. Trimming took off 0 bases at V and 1 base at J, with 11 bases between the two ends. The CDR3 is CATSDLVGQFNYGYTF. As DNA, the CDR3 is TGTGCCACCAGTGATTTGGTAGGACAGTTTAACTATGGCTACACCTTC.

J is TRBJ1-5 and V is TRBV7-3; D is ambiguous. CDR1 and CDR2 from the germline V gene are SGHTA and FQGTGA. V was cut by 5 bases and J by 2 bases, with 22 bases left in between. The CDR3 has 18 residues. CDR3 residues: CASSPPRGLADGNQPQHF. CDR3 coding DNA: TGTGCCAGCAGCCCCCCCCGGGGTCTGGCGGACGGCAATCAGCCCCAGCATTTT.

The CDR3, as DNA: TGTGCCAGCAGCTTAGGTCCAGGGGGCGGCACCGGGGAGCTGTTTTTT. Translation gives CASSLGPGGGTGELFF. The chain is built from TRBV7-3 and TRBJ2-2, with 8 bases that match TRBD1. This CDR3 has 16 residues. V was pared by 2 bases and J by 4 bases, with 6 bases of the junction left unmatched. The germline V gene has CDR1 SGHTA and CDR2 FQGTGA.

This rearrangement joins TRBV30 to TRBJ1-1; 7 positions agree with TRBD1. CDR3 size: 14 residues. The V segment lost 0 bases and the J segment 4 bases; nucleotides outside the gene matches: 5. CDR1 GTSNPN and CDR2 SVGIG come from the germline V gene (reference sequence). The CDR3 here is CAWSVRAGGTEAFF. The CDR3 nucleotides read TGTGCCTGGAGTGTAAGGGCAGGGGGCACTGAAGCTTTCTTT. Full variable domain (missing parts from reference TRBV30 and TRBJ1-1): SQTIHQWPATLVQPVGSPLSLECTVEGTSNPNLYWYRQAAGRGLQLLFYSVGIGQISSEVPQNLSASRPQDRQFILSSKKLLLSDSGFYLCAWSVRAGGTEAFFGQGTRLTVV.

V and J are TRBV27 and TRBJ1-2; maybe TRBD1 (5 bases). Germline V gene data show CDR1 as MNHEY and CDR2 as SMNVEV (reference sequence). This CDR3 comprises 13 residues. V was shortened by 10 bases and J by 2 bases, with 14 bases between the two germline ends. The CDR3 loop is CATRFTGNYGYTF. CDR3 coding DNA: TGTGCCACCCGATTCACAGGAAACTATGGCTACACCTTC.

CDR3 in amino acids: CASSSTGGGGYTF. The CDR3 nucleotides are TGTGCCAGCAGCTCGACAGGGGGAGGTGGCTACACCTTC. The chain employs TRBV7-2 and TRBJ1-2, with TRBD1 matching 9 bases. The CDR3 runs 13 residues. J gave up 7 bases and V 4 bases, and 4 bases lay outside the gene matches. Germline CDR1 SGHTA, CDR2 FQGNSA.

This chain links TRBV7-9 with TRBJ1-5; 7 nucleotides match TRBD1. The length of the CDR3 is 14 residues. After removal of 2 bases from V and 7 bases from J, the junction contained 5 bases not matched to a gene. In germline, CDR1 is SEHNR, CDR2 FQNEAQ (reference sequence). In DNA form, the CDR3 reads TGTGCCAGCAGCTTACAGGGGGTTGGACAGCCCCAGCATTTT. Amino acid sequence: CASSLQGVGQPQHF.

This sequence joins TRBV4-1 and TRBJ1-3; D might be TRBD1 (6 bases). Deletions cut 3 bases from V and 0 bases from J, with 15 bases between. CDR3 length: 17 residues. CDR1 is MGHRA and CDR2 is YSYEKL in the germline V gene. CDR3 region: CASSHSGGSSSGNTIYF. The CDR3 DNA follows: TGCGCCAGCAGCCATTCTGGGGGCAGCAGCTCTGGAAACACCATATATTTT.

The genes are TRBV27 and TRBJ2-5; 15 nucleotides agree with TRBD2. The germline V gene encodes CDR1 MNHEY and CDR2 SMNVEV (reference sequence). The length of the CDR3 is 18 residues. J gave up 2 bases and V 5 bases, and 9 bases lay outside the gene matches. CDR3 in amino acids: CASSPGTSGGPAQETQYF. CDR3 nucleotide sequence: TGTGCCAGCAGTCCTGGGACTAGCGGGGGGCCGGCTCAAGAGACCCAGTACTTC.

The chain carries TRBV6-5 and TRBJ2-7, with 7 bases matching TRBD1. CDR3 length: 14 amino acids. The V gene end was trimmed by 7 bases and the J gene end by 3 bases; junction bases not matched to a gene: 9. Germline assignment: CDR1 MNHEY and CDR2 SVGAGI. CDR3 DNA sequence: TGTGCCAGCAAAGAGGGGGCGGGTATCTACGAGCAGTACTTC. This translates into CASKEGAGIYEQYF.

The V call is TRBV6-2 or TRBV6-3, the J call TRBJ1-1; D may be TRBD1 (6 bases). There are 14 residues in the CDR3. The V and J ends lost 6 bases and 8 bases respectively, with 19 bases between them. CDR1 and CDR2 from the germline V gene are MNHEY and SVGEGT. This CDR3 reads CASSRPGQEKEAFF. For the CDR3, the DNA is TGTGCCAGCAGCCGTCCGGGACAAGAGAAAGAAGCTTTCTTT.

The CDR3 sequence is CASTLTGIEAFF. The CDR3 nucleotides read TGTGCCAGCACCTTGACAGGGATTGAAGCTTTCTTT. The chain employs TRBV12-3 or TRBV12-4 and TRBJ1-1, with 7 positions matching TRBD1. V was clipped by 7 bases and J by 7 bases; unmatched bases: 6. CDR3 length equals 12 residues.

This rearrangement joins TRBV10-2 to TRBJ2-5; D uncertain. Germline V gene lookup returns CDR1 WSHSY and CDR2 SAAADI. Trimming removed 3 bases from V and 5 bases from J, with 4 bases in between. The CDR3 length is 11 residues. Here the CDR3 DNA reads TGCGCCAGCAGTGACTATGAGACCCAGTACTTC. As protein: CASSDYETQYF.

This chain uses TRBV2 with TRBJ2-3; the match to TRBD1 covers 12 bases. The germline gives CDR1 SNHLY, CDR2 FYNNEI. The CDR3 runs to 16 residues. The junction had 11 bases not matched to a gene; V was cut back by 9 bases and J by 4 bases. The CDR3 here is CASPKGDRGRADTQYF. CDR3 nucleotide sequence: TGTGCCAGTCCTAAGGGGGACAGGGGGCGCGCAGATACGCAGTATTTT. Full variable domain (remainder filled in from reference TRBV2 and TRBJ2-3): EPEVTQTPSHQVTQMGQEVILRCVPISNHLYFYWYRQILGQKVEFLVSFYNNEISEKSEIFDDQFSVERPDGSNFTLKIRSTKLEDSAMYFCASPKGDRGRADTQYFGPGTRLTVL.

Only a few counts were recorded for this clone. The chain links TRBV6-5 to TRBJ1-2, with 7 bases aligning to TRBD1. Germline CDR1 reads MNHEY; CDR2 reads SVGAGI. J gave up 2 bases and V 10 bases, and 7 bases lay outside the gene matches. The CDR3 consists of 13 residues. The CDR3: CATIDRANYGYTF. Here the CDR3 DNA reads TGTGCCACCATAGACAGGGCGAACTATGGCTACACCTTC.

The chain carries TRBV12-3 or TRBV12-4 and TRBJ1-2, with 7 bases matching TRBD1. Trimming took 4 bases from V and 7 from J; bases not matched to a gene: 0. The CDR3 is 11 amino acids. The CDR3 DNA follows: TGTGCCAGCAGTTCAGGGGGTGGCTACACCTTC. Translating it yields CASSSGGGYTF.

The V and J genes are TRBV4-3 and TRBJ2-7, with TRBD2 matching over 7 bases. Germline lookup yields CDR1 LGHNA and CDR2 YSLEER. The junction had 6 bases not matched to a gene; V was cut back by 1 base and J by 3 bases. The CDR3 spans 15 residues. This CDR3 is CASSQAGRGFYEQYF. CDR3 DNA: TGCGCCAGCAGCCAAGCAGGGCGGGGGTTCTACGAGCAGTACTTC.

This clone has just one count. This chain uses TRBV19 with TRBJ2-7; 8 nucleotides match TRBD1. The CDR3 is 15 residues long. Trimming at V came to 3 bases and at J to 2 bases, leaving 6 bases not matched to a gene. The V gene's germline CDR1 is LNHDA and CDR2 SQIVND (reference sequence). This chain's CDR3 is CASSMGTGITYEQYF. CDR3 DNA sequence: TGTGCCAGTAGTATGGGGACAGGTATAACCTACGAGCAGTACTTC.

The J gene is TRBJ1-2, the V gene TRBV18; D unresolved. Germline V gene lookup returns CDR1 KGHSH and CDR2 LQKENI. CDR3 length equals 13 residues. V was trimmed by 3 bases and J by 5 bases, leaving 10 bases between them. In DNA, the CDR3 is TGTGCCAGCTCACCCGGGAGCGCTTATGGCTACACCTTC. Translating it yields CASSPGSAYGYTF.

The chain joins TRBV7-9 to TRBJ2-7; maybe TRBD1 (6 bases). V shed 2 bases and J shed 4 bases, with 12 bases lying between them. There are 14 residues in the CDR3. Germline CDR1 reads SEHNR; CDR2 reads FQNEAQ (reference sequence). The CDR3 is CASSLFQGTYEQYF. The CDR3 region has the DNA TGTGCCAGCAGCTTATTTCAGGGGACATACGAGCAGTACTTC.

The genes are TRBV19 and TRBJ1-1; 7 positions agree with TRBD1. Germline V gives CDR1 LNHDA, CDR2 SQIVND (reference sequence). This CDR3 region has 14 residues. V shed 6 bases and J 2 bases; nucleotides not matched to a gene: 6. DNA for the CDR3: TGTGCCAGTAGCCGGGACAGCCTCAACACTGAAGCTTTCTTT. Translation: CASSRDSLNTEAFF.

The genes are TRBV4-3 and TRBJ2-7; 11 positions match TRBD2. The CDR3 has 15 residues. Trimming removed 2 bases from V and 3 bases from J; junction bases left unmatched: 3. Per the germline V gene, CDR1 is LGHNA and CDR2 is YSLEER. The CDR3, as DNA: TGCGCCAGCAGCCAACTAGCGGGGGGACTCTACGAGCAGTACTTC. This encodes CASSQLAGGLYEQYF.

The chain is built from TRBV2 and TRBJ1-4; tentative D call: TRBD1 (6 bases). V lost 0 bases and J lost 4, with 6 bases in between. The V gene's germline CDR1 is SNHLY and CDR2 FYNNEI. The CDR3 is 14 amino acids. CDR3 in amino acids: CASSEAQGNEKLFF. CDR3 DNA: TGTGCCAGCAGTGAAGCACAGGGTAATGAAAAACTGTTTTTT.

Comments on this clone: Relative to the germline gene, one junction end is altered; a read error may explain this. For the CDR3, the DNA is TGTGCCAGCAGCAAAGACATGAGGCAGCCCCAGCATTTT. It yields the protein CASSKDMRQPQHF. The gene calls are TRBV3-1 (or the pseudogene TRBV3-2) and TRBJ1-5, with D unclear. The CDR3 loop spans 13 amino acids. Germline V gene data show CDR1 as LGHDT and CDR2 as YNNKEL (reference sequence).

The genes are TRBV4-1 and TRBJ2-5; 12 positions match TRBD2. Germline V gives CDR1 MGHRA, CDR2 YSYEKL. V lost 1 base, J lost 2 bases, and 5 bases stayed unmatched. The CDR3 loop spans 17 amino acids. The CDR3 reads CASSQAPSGGGQETQYF. The CDR3 coding sequence is TGCGCCAGCAGCCAAGCCCCTAGCGGGGGGGGACAAGAGACCCAGTACTTC.

The genes are TRBV5-1 and TRBJ2-3; 9 positions match TRBD2. Looked up from germline, CDR1 is SGHRS and CDR2 is YFSETQ. J gave up 0 bases and V 4 bases, and 15 bases lay outside the gene matches. CDR3 length equals 19 residues. In DNA form, the CDR3 reads TGCGCCAGCAGCATGAGCCTATTAGCAGCGGGGGGCAGCACAGATACGCAGTATTTT. The encoded protein is CASSMSLLAAGGSTDTQYF.

The rearrangement links TRBV3-1 (or the pseudogene TRBV3-2) to TRBJ1-1; D possibly corresponds to TRBD1 (5 bases). There are 16 residues in the CDR3. Deletions cut 0 bases from V and 1 base from J, with 12 bases between. The V gene's germline CDR1 is LGHDT and CDR2 YNNKEL (reference sequence). The CDR3 loop is CASSQESQGWNTEAFF. CDR3 in DNA: TGTGCCAGCAGCCAAGAAAGCCAGGGCTGGAACACTGAAGCTTTCTTT.